Below are 18 T cell receptor beta chains sequenced from a single sample in a study of identical twins. MiXCR, run by TCRdb on the 5' RACE reads, gives a single entry per CDR3 protein. The sample includes hundreds of thousands of distinct CDR3 sequences, about 24% seen only once; the top ten take 2.9%. The sample was also linked to a second study, of T cells expressing NK-cell markers.

Sequenced sample: CD4+ T cells sorted from blood. Receptor source: a woman under 30 in good health.

This clonotype was observed a few times. The V gene is TRBV7-2, the J gene TRBJ2-1; the D is unclear. V gave up 2 bases and J gave up 8 bases, with 10 bases separating them. Germline V lookup: CDR1 SGHTA, CDR2 FQGNSA. This CDR3 spans 13 amino acids. CDR3 DNA: TGTGCCAGCAGCTTAAATCCTTCAGATGAGCAGTTCTTC. Its translation is CASSLNPSDEQFF.

This clonotype appeared a few times. The chain carries TRBV7-6 and TRBJ1-5, with a possible D match to TRBD1 (6 bases). The CDR3 extends over 14 amino acids. From germline, CDR1 is SGHVS and CDR2 FNYEAQ. With 4 bases removed from V and 2 bases from J, the gap between germline ends came to 9 bases. The CDR3 loop is CASSSGVGNQPQHF. In DNA, the CDR3 is TGTGCCAGCAGCTCAGGGGTAGGCAATCAGCCCCAGCATTTT.

This chain links TRBV5-1 with TRBJ1-4; the D gene is possibly TRBD1 (5 bases). CDR3 length equals 14 residues. V was trimmed by 0 bases and J by 3 bases, leaving 6 bases between them. In germline, CDR1 is SGHRS, CDR2 YFSETQ. CDR3: CASSLETANEKLFF. In DNA, the CDR3 is TGCGCCAGCAGCTTGGAGACAGCTAATGAAAAACTGTTTTTT.

This clonotype has more than one count but fewer than ten. V gene TRBV6-2 or TRBV6-3 combines with J gene TRBJ1-1; D is unclear. Germline CDR1 and CDR2: MNHEY and SVGEGT. The V gene lost 5 bases and the J gene lost 9 bases, with 10 bases spanning the gap. The CDR3 length is 11 residues. The CDR3 sequence is CASSRKIQAFF. The DNA of the CDR3 is TGTGCCAGCAGTCGCAAGATTCAAGCTTTCTTT.

V is TRBV2 and J is TRBJ1-5; the D is unclear. The CDR3 consists of 13 residues. Germline loops: CDR1 SNHLY, CDR2 FYNNEI. The V gene lost 3 bases and the J gene lost 0 bases, with 3 bases spanning the gap. The CDR3, as DNA: TGTGCCAGCAGTGATGGTAGCAATCAGCCCCAGCATTTT. Amino acid sequence: CASSDGSNQPQHF.

This clonotype has a handful of counts. The V call is TRBV9, the J call TRBJ2-5; 10 bases are a match to TRBD2. Germline V lookup: CDR1 SGDLS, CDR2 YYNGEE. With 8 bases clipped from V and 0 bases from J, the junction kept 4 bases outside the gene matches. This CDR3 region has 14 residues. The CDR3 loop is CASGLAANQETQYF. The CDR3 bases are TGTGCCAGTGGACTAGCGGCCAACCAAGAGACCCAGTACTTC.

Only a few counts were recorded for this clonotype. This sequence joins TRBV5-1 and TRBJ1-2, with D perhaps matching TRBD1 (6 bases). Trimming cost V 5 bases and J 7 bases, with 12 bases left between them. Looked up from germline, CDR1 is SGHRS and CDR2 is YFSETQ. The CDR3 is made up of 12 amino acids. The CDR3 DNA sequence: TGCGCCAGCAGTATCCCGGACAGTGGCTACACCTTC. Translating gives CASSIPDSGYTF.

CDR3 sequence (DNA): TGTGCCAGCAGTTATAAAGAGACCCAGTACTTC. Its protein product is CASSYKETQYF. The chain couples TRBV6-5 to TRBJ2-5, with D hard to call. V lost 3 bases and J lost 3, with 2 bases in between. The CDR3 totals 11 residues. The V gene's germline CDR1 is MNHEY and CDR2 SVGAGI.

This clonotype was seen only a few times. This CDR3 is CSVIEGSYNEQFF. In nucleotides, the CDR3 is TGCAGTGTTATAGAGGGATCCTACAATGAGCAGTTCTTC. The V and J genes are TRBV20-1 and TRBJ2-1; D may be TRBD2 (5 bases). V lost 7 bases and J lost 1, with 11 bases in between. The V gene's germline CDR1 is DFQATT and CDR2 SNEGSKA (reference sequence). This CDR3 comprises 13 residues.

This clonotype was observed many times. The rearrangement joins TRBV12-3 or TRBV12-4 to TRBJ1-6; D perhaps matches TRBD1 (6 bases). The CDR3 has 15 residues. Trimming pared 5 bases from V and 7 bases from J, leaving 15 bases between. The CDR3 here is CASSPTGTPNSPLHF. The CDR3 coding sequence is TGTGCCAGCAGTCCCACCGGGACACCGAATTCACCCCTCCACTTT.

This chain joins TRBV20-1 and TRBJ2-7; 7 bases line up with TRBD2. CDR1 DFQATT and CDR2 SNEGSKA come from the germline V gene (reference sequence). The CDR3 runs to 13 residues. Germline trimming cut 4 bases from V and 5 bases from J; bases unmatched to any gene: 8. Here the CDR3 reads CSAMAGAGNEQYF. Written as DNA, the CDR3 is TGCAGTGCTATGGCGGGAGCCGGTAACGAGCAGTACTTC.

The CDR3 loop reads CASSLRDRKRPLQAIQETQYF. The CDR3, as DNA: TGCGCCAGCAGCTTGCGGGACAGGAAGCGGCCCCTCCAGGCGATCCAAGAGACCCAGTACTTC. The genes are TRBV5-1 and TRBJ2-5; 8 nucleotides line up with TRBD1. The CDR3 spans 21 residues. The germline V gene has CDR1 SGHRS and CDR2 YFSETQ. Germline trimming cut 1 base from V and 1 base from J; bases unmatched to any gene: 21.

The chain uses TRBV5-1 and TRBJ2-5; the match to TRBD2 covers 7 bases. Germline assignment: CDR1 SGHRS and CDR2 YFSETQ. CDR3 length equals 15 residues. J was trimmed by 3 bases and V by 0 bases; bases with no gene match: 5. In DNA form, the CDR3 reads TGCGCCAGCAGCTTGGTGCTAGCGGCTGAAGAGACCCAGTACTTC. Protein: CASSLVLAAEETQYF.

This clonotype was recorded many times. V gene TRBV11-2 combines with J gene TRBJ2-1; perhaps TRBD2 as D (6 bases). Trimming pared 5 bases from V and 2 bases from J, leaving 19 bases between. The CDR3 extends over 17 amino acids. Germline assignment: CDR1 SGHAT and CDR2 FQNNGV. CDR3 DNA: TGTGCCAGCAGCCCCCTCCTAGCCGGGGGACCCTACAATGAGCAGTTCTTC. This codes for CASSPLLAGGPYNEQFF.

This clonotype was seen more than once but under ten times. V gene TRBV15 combines with J gene TRBJ1-1; D unresolved. The CDR3 is made up of 13 amino acids. The ends were cut back, 3 bases at V and 3 bases at J, with 8 bases in the middle. Germline CDR1 reads LNHNV; CDR2 reads YYDKDF (reference sequence). The CDR3: CATSSRVDTEAFF. CDR3 nucleotide sequence: TGTGCCACCAGCAGTCGGGTAGACACTGAAGCTTTCTTT.

The chain carries TRBV6-1 and TRBJ1-5; TRBD1 aligns across 9 bases. Trimming cost V 5 bases and J 7 bases; bases outside gene matches: 12. This CDR3 spans 16 amino acids. The germline V gene has CDR1 MNHNS and CDR2 SASEGT. This chain's CDR3 is CASSQPGTGSGQPQHF. The CDR3 DNA reads TGTGCCAGCAGTCAGCCGGGGACAGGGTCAGGACAGCCCCAGCATTTT.

The J gene is TRBJ1-1, the V gene TRBV5-1; the match to TRBD1 covers 7 bases. CDR3 length: 14 amino acids. Germline loops: CDR1 SGHRS, CDR2 YFSETQ. V lost 0 bases and J lost 4; bases outside the gene matches: 3. The CDR3 region has the DNA TGCGCCAGCAGCTTGGTATCAGGGGGCACTGAAGCTTTCTTT. This translates into CASSLVSGGTEAFF.

This rearrangement joins TRBV5-1 to TRBJ2-1; 9 nucleotides match TRBD2. The CDR3 sequence is 14 residues long. The V segment lost 3 bases and the J segment 7 bases; nucleotides outside the gene matches: 5. The germline CDR1 and CDR2 sequences are SGHRS and YFSETQ. The CDR3 sequence: CASSSRGGANEQFF. As DNA, the CDR3 is TGCGCCAGCAGCTCACGCGGGGGGGCGAATGAGCAGTTCTTC.